Below, one T cell receptor (beta chain) is given with its context. The data were taken from a study of blood T cell repertoires in COVID-19. Looking at the study overall: From the United States, Italy and Spain came samples of acute and convalescent COVID-19.

Profiling relied on immunoSEQ multiplex PCR, and the TCRdb table lists in-frame clones only, not all of them. This sample has some 190,000 clones; 75% to 90% occur once, and the top ten carry about 3.3%. This CDR3 is built from 18 residues. CDR1 and CDR2 (germline): MDHEN, SYDVKM. With 5 bases clipped from V and 0 bases from J, the junction kept 7 bases outside the gene matches. The clonotype comes from a man aged 60 to 69 with acute or convalescent COVID-19. The sample comprised peripheral blood. The rearrangement joins TRBV28 to TRBJ2-6, with 10 positions matching TRBD1. The CDR3 is CASSPPGQGISGANVLTF. The CDR3 DNA follows: TGTGCCAGCAGTCCTCCGGGACAGGGGATCTCTGGGGCCAACGTCCTGACTTTC.